The source of this TCR beta chain is a study of T cell responses to AZD1222 COVID-19 vaccine. The assay was immunoSEQ multiplex PCR, and TCRdb's table has in-frame clones only and misses some. The sample lists 95,000 to 150,000 clones; about 85% were seen once. J lost 1 base, V lost 5 bases, and 22 bases had no gene match. The CDR3 has 20 residues. Germline V lookup: CDR1 MDHEN, CDR2 SYDVKM. The sequence was obtained from an adult in good health. The starting material was peripheral blood, obtained on day 0 of AZD1222 vaccination. The chain couples TRBV28 to TRBJ2-5; TRBD1 matches 7 bases. The CDR3 bases are TGTGCCAGCAGTCGGACAGGAGCCTACACCATGTCAGGGTTCCAAGAGACCCAGTACTTC. Protein product: CASSRTGAYTMSGFQETQYF.